The 3 T cell receptor beta chains in this list originate from one sample, sequenced in a study of response to subunit inactivated influenza vaccine. TCRdb analysed the RT-PCR reads with MiXCR anew, one entry per CDR3 protein. The sample lists about 190,000 distinct CDR3 sequences; 13% to 15% were seen once. The sample here was CD8+ T cells sorted from PBMCs, taken more than 4 days after vaccination. These receptors all stem from a man aged 45-65 years who received an inactivated influenza vaccine.

The chain joins TRBV20-1 to TRBJ2-3; D might be TRBD2 (7 bases). The CDR3 runs 16 residues. The germline V and J ends were trimmed by 6 bases and 0 bases, with 19 bases remaining between them. Germline V gene lookup returns CDR1 DFQATT and CDR2 SNEGSKA (reference sequence). The CDR3 loop reads CSAGTRGAESTDTQYF. The CDR3, as DNA: TGCAGTGCAGGGACCCGGGGGGCGGAAAGCACAGATACGCAGTATTTT.

This rearrangement joins TRBV6-1 to TRBJ2-7; D remains ambiguous. CDR1 and CDR2 from the germline V gene are MNHNS and SASEGT. The CDR3 length is 17 residues. Trimming pared 4 bases from V and 4 bases from J, leaving 23 bases between. Here the CDR3 reads CASSALGTSVYPYEQYF. CDR3 in DNA: TGTGCCAGCAGTGCATTAGGAACATCCGTTTACCCGTACGAGCAGTACTTC.

This clonotype came up a few times. The gene calls are TRBV9 and TRBJ2-3, with 9 bases aligning to TRBD2. This CDR3 region has 16 residues. The germline gives CDR1 SGDLS, CDR2 YYNGEE. J gave up 1 base and V 0 bases, and 3 bases lay outside the gene matches. The CDR3 protein is CASSVVVAGGTDTQYF. In DNA form, the CDR3 reads TGTGCCAGCAGCGTAGTAGTAGCGGGGGGCACAGATACGCAGTATTTT.